Reported below is one TCR beta chain. The clone's antigen remains unknown. Base qualities are not provided; no much larger clone lies one nucleotide away. The time point label corresponds to: baseline before first vaccination. The vaccinee samples were drawn from two UK trials, COV001 and COV002, one of which was a single-blind randomized controlled phase 2/3 trial testing AZD1222 (ChAdOx1 nCoV-19) in healthy adults. Trial participant PBMC samples were collected at day 0 and day 28 after the second dose for TCRbeta chain sequencing. The sample belongs to a study of T cell responses to AZD1222 COVID-19 vaccine (dated by TCRdb to the early 2020s). Regarding the complete study: AZD1222 recipients whose second dose came at about 4 weeks and those whose second dose came at about 12 weeks were combined into one group, since spike-specific TCR depth and breadth did not differ between the two schedules. TCR sequencing covered 233 trial participants: about 210 given two doses of AZD1222 and 26 given two doses of MenACWY control vaccine. Trial participants were enrolled by age into subgroups of 18-55, 56-69 and 70-plus years, and 148, 28 and 57 TCR-sequenced participants, respectively, were included in these subgroups.

A distance of 12 bases separates the germline ends of V and J, which lose 5 bases and 4 bases respectively. CDR1 and CDR2, per the germline V gene (reference sequence), are SEHNR and FQNEAQ. From cysteine to phenylalanine, the CDR3 is 13 amino acids long. The kept DNA is CDR3 alone, 39 bases in frame from the first base. What the authors observed across the whole study: Because no day 14 peak-response samples were available, the repertoires could be characterized only after the peak T cell response. Conclusions about previously exposed vaccinees were limited because only a handful of AZD1222 recipients were SARS-CoV-2 seropositive at baseline. After two AZD1222 doses, spike-specific TCR breadth and depth were significantly higher than at day 0 and than in MenACWY recipients. Nearly half of unique spike-specific TCRs reportedly recognized epitopes outside regions mutated in the B.1.351 and B.1.1.7 variants. The vaccine-associated CD4 TCRs covered the entire spike protein, and the dominant responses fell in regions 160-218 and 743-854. Participants were mostly white British and included more females than males, and it was suggested by the authors that clonal diversity may have been underestimated. The 56-69-year group was small, and its depth increase did not reach significance, likely because of low power.

The CDR3 regions of human TCRbeta chains were analyzed by immunosequencing. On the study's bioinformatics: TCRs in the repertoires were matched against a reference library of SARS-CoV-2-specific TCRs that had been generated with the MIRA antigen-specificity platform. Breadth meant the fraction of unique TCRs that were SARS-CoV-2-associated, whereas depth meant the fraction of total T cells that were SARS-CoV-2-associated. Using the MIRA data, each spike-specific TCR was mapped to the spike region that the TCR reacts to and placed in a CD4 or CD8 class. Log10-transformed breadth and depth values were compared by one-way ANOVA with Sidak's multiple comparisons tests. TCRdb stores this immuneACCESS table with in-frame sequences only. Part of the clones is absent; in the studies checked, under half of the shortfall reflects unresolved V genes, and no reason is known for the rest. That table gives V, J and clone size, and the DNA gave D and trimming. Counted in this sample were approximately 140,000 clones; about 92% of them appeared once. The ten biggest clones cover approximately 2% of the sample.

Sequencing was performed on peripheral blood, taken on day 0 of AZD1222 vaccination. The V and J segments used are TRBV7-9 and TRBJ2-7, with a tentative D gene TRBD2 over 6 matching bases. This sequence was found in an adult in good health. The CDR3 corresponds to CASSPRESYEQYF. At the DNA level, the sequence is TGTGCCAGCAGCCCCCGGGAGTCATACGAGCAGTACTTC.